A selection of T cell receptor beta chains follows, all from one sample in a study of T cell changes during pregnancy in multiple sclerosis. Only in-frame clones appear in the TCRdb table, and some are missing; sequencing was by immunoSEQ multiplex PCR. The repertoire holds 35,000 to 40,000 clones, with just over 90% as singletons. This specimen was CD4+ T cells from peripheral blood mononuclear cells, taken in the third trimester of pregnancy. Receptors originate from a female donor with multiple sclerosis, enrolled in a pregnancy study. CDR3s include the opening cysteine and the closing phenylalanine or tryptophan. The D gene is left open where the match is weak. Size tells how often a clone was seen (once, few, many) or the class of an expanded clone, and some rows leave it out.

.	TRBJ1-2	.	TRBV28	TGTGCCAGCAGTTTAGCGGTTGGTCACGGCTACACCTTC	CASSLAVGHGYTF
.	TRBJ1-4	.	TRBV10-3	TGTGCCACCGCTGGGGGCGGGAGTGAAGGTGAAAAACTGTTTTTT	CATAGGGSEGEKLFF
TRBD2	TRBJ2-5	.	TRBV9	TGTGCCAGCAGCCCGGGGACTAGCGGGGAAGAGACCCAGTACTTC	CASSPGTSGEETQYF
.	TRBJ2-5	.	TRBV9	TGTGCCAGCAGCGTAGCTTTACAAGAGACCCAGTACTTC	CASSVALQETQYF
.	TRBJ2-7	.	TRBV30	TGTGCCTGGAGTCGAGGGACTGGATCCTACGAGCAGTACTTC	CAWSRGTGSYEQYF
.	TRBJ2-5	.	TRBV11-1	TGTGCCAGCAGCTCACGACAGTCACAAGAGACCCAGTACTTC	CASSSRQSQETQYF
.	TRBJ2-3	.	TRBV5-4	TGTGCCAGCAGCTTGGCACTCGGCGGGGCCACAGATACGCAGTATTTT	CASSLALGGATDTQYF
TRBD2	TRBJ2-3	.	TRBV30	TGTGCCTGGAGTGTAGGACTAGCGGGAGCCACAGATACGCAGTATTTT	CAWSVGLAGATDTQYF
.	TRBJ2-3	.	TRBV5-1	TGCGCCAGCAGCACCCGTCCAGGGAGCACAGATACGCAGTATTTT	CASSTRPGSTDTQYF
TRBD2	TRBJ2-1	.	TRBV5-8	TGTGCCGCCGCCGGTAGGGGGACTAGTAGGTACAATGAGCAGTTCTTC	CAAAGRGTSRYNEQFF
TRBD1	TRBJ2-3	.	TRBV7-3	TGTGCCAGCAGCTTGGGACAGGGCCCAGATACGCAGTATTTT	CASSLGQGPDTQYF
.	TRBJ1-3	.	TRBV6-1	TGTGCCAGCAGCCCCCGGGAGCCAGATGGAAACACCATATATTTT	CASSPREPDGNTIYF
TRBD1	TRBJ1-6	.	TRBV2	TGTGCCAGCCGGGGACAGGGTTATTCACCCCTCCACTTT	CASRGQGYSPLHF
TRBD1	TRBJ1-2	.	TRBV5-1	TGCGCCAGCAGCACAAGACCCAGGGGGCCTAACTATGGCTACACCTTC	CASSTRPRGPNYGYTF
TRBD2	TRBJ2-1	.	TRBV9	TGTGCCAGCAGCGTAGCGGCGGGAGGCCCCGATGAGCAGTTCTTC	CASSVAAGGPDEQFF
.	TRBJ2-3	.	TRBV4-2	TGTGCCAGCAGGGGAGGCGGCACAGATACGCAGTATTTT	CASRGGGTDTQYF
TRBD1	TRBJ2-3	.	TRBV19	TGTGCCAGTAGTATCTACCCGACAGGGGGGAGGCGGACAGATACGCAGTATTTT	CASSIYPTGGRRTDTQYF
.	TRBJ1-2	.	TRBV6-5	TGTGCCGCGGGGGACCAATTTAACTATGGCTACACCTTC	CAAGDQFNYGYTF
.	TRBJ2-5	.	TRBV30	TGTGCCTGGAGTGTACTAGGTGAGACCCAGTACTTC	CAWSVLGETQYF
.	TRBJ1-1	.	TRBV29-1	TGCAGCGTTGTCAGACAGGAGGACACTGAAGCTTTCTTT	CSVVRQEDTEAFF
.	TRBJ2-7	.	TRBV6-1	TGTGCCAGCAGTGAAGTCGGCAGGTTTATATACGAGCAGTACTTC	CASSEVGRFIYEQYF
.	TRBJ2-1	few	TRBV11-2	TGTGCCAGCACCCGGGGGAACAATGAGCAGTTCTTC	CASTRGNNEQFF
TRBD2	TRBJ2-1	.	TRBV11-3	TGTGCCAGCAGCCGAGGGGTAGCGGGGGGGAGAAATGAGCAGTTCTTC	CASSRGVAGGRNEQFF
.	TRBJ2-3	.	TRBV21-1	TGTGCCAGCAGCAAAGAAATAACAGATACGCAGTATTTT	CASSKEITDTQYF